These 11 T cell receptor beta chains share one sample of origin, sequenced in a study of blood T cell repertoires in COVID-19. Libraries were prepared by immunoSEQ multiplex PCR; TCRdb keeps only in-frame clonotypes and omits some of them. The table records 100,000 to 120,000 clones, 65% to 90% of them present only once. Sequences were obtained from peripheral blood. The source is a man older than 75 with acute or convalescent COVID-19.

The chain links TRBV30 to TRBJ1-6; 10 bases agree with TRBD1. Germline V gives CDR1 GTSNPN, CDR2 SVGIG (reference sequence). The V and J ends lost 4 bases and 9 bases, in that order; junction bases with no gene match: 3. The CDR3 loop spans 13 amino acids. The CDR3 DNA follows: TGTGCCTGGACAGGGGACAGGGGTTCACCCCTCCACTTT. Translating it yields CAWTGDRGSPLHF.

The rearrangement links TRBV6-2 or TRBV6-3 to TRBJ1-2; TRBD1 matches at 7 bases. The V gene end was trimmed by 2 bases and the J gene end by 2 bases; junction bases not matched to a gene: 5. This CDR3 has 15 residues. Per the germline V gene, CDR1 is MNHEY and CDR2 is SVGEGT. The CDR3 DNA is TGTGCCAGCAGTTACATGCAGGGGGAGAACTATGGCTACACCTTC. This encodes CASSYMQGENYGYTF.

This chain's CDR3 is CASSLRLAGGGDTQYF. For the CDR3, the DNA is TGTGCCAGCAGCTTGAGACTAGCGGGAGGAGGAGATACGCAGTATTTT. The gene calls are TRBV7-2 and TRBJ2-3, with 13 bases that match TRBD2. J lost 5 bases, V lost 3 bases, and 5 bases had no gene match. The CDR3 runs to 16 residues. Germline V CDR1 and CDR2: SGHTA, FQGNSA. The entire variable domain, with the rest obtained from reference TRBV7-2 and TRBJ2-3, is as follows: GAGVSQSPSNKVTEKGKDVELRCDPISGHTALYWYRQSLGQGLEFLIYFQGNSAPDKSGLPSDRFSAERTGGSVSTLTIQRTQQEDSAVYLCASSLRLAGGGDTQYFGPGTRLTVL.

The chain couples TRBV27 to TRBJ1-2; D is possibly TRBD1 (6 bases). Per germline, CDR1 MNHEY and CDR2 SMNVEV (reference sequence). Trimming removed 3 bases at V and 2 bases at J, with 13 bases between. The CDR3 spans 15 residues. The CDR3 sequence is CASSFSPGANYGYTF. The DNA for the CDR3 is TGTGCCAGCAGTTTTTCTCCAGGGGCCAACTATGGCTACACCTTC.

V is TRBV29-1 and J is TRBJ2-1; a weak D match, TRBD1 (6 bases). The CDR3 totals 12 residues. Germline V lookup: CDR1 SQVTM, CDR2 ANQGSEA. V was clipped by 0 bases and J by 11 bases, with 11 bases between them. Written as DNA, the CDR3 is TGCAGCGTTGAAGATAGGGGGACCCAGCAGTTCTTC. Protein sequence: CSVEDRGTQQFF.

The rearrangement uses TRBV9 and TRBJ2-2; tentative D call: TRBD2 (5 bases). CDR1 and CDR2 from the germline V gene are SGDLS and YYNGEE. V was shortened by 0 bases and J by 6 bases, with 9 bases between the two germline ends. This CDR3 region has 14 residues. The CDR3 reads CASSVGPGSGELFF. The DNA of the CDR3 is TGTGCCAGCAGCGTAGGCCCGGGGTCCGGGGAGCTGTTTTTT.

This sequence joins TRBV18 and TRBJ1-4, with 9 bases fitting TRBD1. Germline-derived CDR1 and CDR2 are KGHSH and LQKENI. J gave up 7 bases and V 3 bases, and 3 bases lay outside the gene matches. This CDR3 spans 14 amino acids. In nucleotides, the CDR3 is TGTGCCAGCTCACCGGGGACAGGGCCTGAAAAACTGTTTTTT. This sequence encodes CASSPGTGPEKLFF.

The chain combines TRBV28 with TRBJ2-7; the D is unclear. There are 15 residues in the CDR3. The V gene lost 8 bases and the J gene lost 0 bases, with 17 bases spanning the gap. Germline CDR1 reads MDHEN; CDR2 reads SYDVKM. The CDR3 spells CASDGAGASSYEQYF. CDR3 in DNA: TGTGCCAGCGACGGCGCAGGCGCCAGCTCCTACGAGCAGTACTTC.

This clone was detected only once. The chain uses TRBV7-3 and TRBJ2-3; D perhaps matches TRBD2 (5 bases). From germline, CDR1 is SGHTA and CDR2 FQGTGA. Trimming stripped 2 bases from V and 5 bases from J, with 14 bases between. The CDR3 is 15 amino acids. The CDR3 protein is CASSLSNSRGDTQYF. CDR3 DNA: TGTGCCAGCAGCTTATCGAACTCCCGGGGAGATACGCAGTATTTT.

The chain combines TRBV6-5 with TRBJ2-5; D not certain. Per the germline V gene, CDR1 is MNHEY and CDR2 is SVGAGI. Trimming left V 2 bases short and J 1 base short, with 11 bases between. The CDR3 covers 15 residues. The DNA for the CDR3 is TGTGCCAGCAGTTACCGCCCAAACTTCCAAGAGACCCAGTACTTC. The encoded protein is CASSYRPNFQETQYF.

The J gene is TRBJ1-1, the V gene TRBV5-1; no clear D gene. The germline V and J ends were trimmed by 0 bases and 1 base, with 7 bases remaining between them. This CDR3 spans 14 amino acids. Germline CDR1 and CDR2: SGHRS and YFSETQ. This CDR3 is CASSLGHSNTEAFF. The CDR3 region has the DNA TGCGCCAGCAGCTTGGGTCACTCGAACACTGAAGCTTTCTTT.